One and the same sample provided the 14 T cell receptor beta chains below, sequenced in a study of OX40 agonist ivuxolimab in advanced cancers. Libraries were prepared by immunoSEQ multiplex PCR; TCRdb keeps only in-frame clonotypes and omits some of them. The data show 20,000 to 25,000 clones, about 83% seen once. The starting material was CD4+ or CD8+ T cells sorted from blood, obtained in a trial of the OX40 agonist ivuxolimab. The source is an adult with an advanced solid tumor such as melanoma, head and neck, liver or kidney cancer.

To note about this clone: The junction shows a germline mismatch at one end, possibly a read error. The chain is built from TRBV7-9 and TRBJ2-1; D is uncertain. Germline V CDR1 and CDR2: SEHNR, FQNEAQ (reference sequence). The CDR3 spans 13 residues. This CDR3 reads CASSLVPYNEQFF. CDR3 nucleotide sequence: TGTGCCAGCAGCTTAGTTCCCTATAATGAGCAGTTCTTC.

The rearrangement joins TRBV9 to TRBJ2-3; 13 bases map to TRBD2. CDR1 and CDR2 from the germline V gene are SGDLS and YYNGEE. Trimming cost V 3 bases and J 5 bases; bases outside gene matches: 6. CDR3 length equals 16 residues. The CDR3 DNA is TGTGCCAGCAGCGCGGGACTAGCGGGGACTCAAGATACGCAGTATTTT. It specifies CASSAGLAGTQDTQYF.

V usage is TRBV29-1 and J usage is TRBJ1-2, with a tentative D call TRBD1 (5 bases). The CDR3 extends over 12 amino acids. In germline, CDR1 is SQVTM, CDR2 ANQGSEA. Trimming left V 3 bases short and J 3 bases short, with 8 bases between. CDR3 amino acids: CSVDREDYGYTF. DNA for the CDR3: TGCAGCGTTGACAGGGAGGACTATGGCTACACCTTC.

This clone has only one observation. This sequence joins TRBV7-9 and TRBJ2-3, with 9 nucleotides matching TRBD2. CDR3 length: 17 residues. CDR1 is SEHNR and CDR2 is FQNEAQ in the germline V gene (reference sequence). J lost 5 bases, V lost 3 bases, and 12 bases had no gene match. The CDR3 nucleotides are TGTGCCAGCAGCTTCCGTCTCGCGGGAGGGGCGGGAGATACGCAGTATTTT. This translates into CASSFRLAGGAGDTQYF.

The chain has TRBV19 and TRBJ2-4; 7 bases line up with TRBD2. CDR3 length equals 14 residues. With 4 bases clipped from V and 1 base from J, the junction kept 1 base outside the gene matches. The germline V gene has CDR1 LNHDA and CDR2 SQIVND (reference sequence). This CDR3 reads CASSTGGAKNIQYF. The CDR3 coding sequence is TGTGCCAGTAGTACCGGGGGGGCCAAAAACATTCAGTACTTC. The variable domain in full, with the rest retrieved from reference TRBV19 and TRBJ2-4, is DGGITQSPKYLFRKEGQNVTLSCEQNLNHDAMYWYRQDPGQGLRLIYYSQIVNDFQKGDIAEGYSVSREKKESFPLTVTSAQKNPTAFYLCASSTGGAKNIQYFGAGTRLSVL.

CDR3 protein: CASSQGQTTAVYNSPLHF. DNA for the CDR3: TGCGCCAGCAGCCAGGGACAGACGACCGCTGTTTATAATTCACCCCTCCACTTT. The V call is TRBV4-3, the J call TRBJ1-6, with 7 bases matching TRBD1. Germline lookup yields CDR1 LGHNA and CDR2 YSLEER. There are 18 residues in the CDR3. The V and J ends lost 3 bases and 4 bases, in that order; junction bases with no gene match: 12.

This clone has only one observation. This chain joins TRBV5-5 and TRBJ1-4; TRBD1 aligns across 7 bases. CDR3 length equals 14 residues. CDR1 is SGHKS and CDR2 is YYEKEE in the germline V gene (reference sequence). The V and J ends lost 2 bases and 5 bases, in that order; junction bases with no gene match: 3. DNA for the CDR3: TGTGCCAGCAGCTTAGGGACAGAGAATGAAAAACTGTTTTTT. As protein: CASSLGTENEKLFF.

The V and J genes are TRBV4-2 and TRBJ1-2; perhaps TRBD1 as D (6 bases). This CDR3 contains 15 residues. The germline V gene has CDR1 LGHNA and CDR2 YNFKEQ. V was cut by 5 bases and J by 5 bases, with 18 bases left in between. CDR3 loop: CASSLVGGSGYGYTF. The CDR3 DNA sequence: TGTGCCAGCAGCTTGGTCGGGGGCTCAGGATATGGCTACACCTTC.

The chain recombines TRBV4-2 with TRBJ2-5, with D possibly being TRBD1 or TRBD2 (5 bases each). Per germline, CDR1 LGHNA and CDR2 YNFKEQ. Trimming removed 0 bases at V and 0 bases at J, with 14 bases between. The CDR3 spans 17 residues. The DNA for the CDR3 is TGTGCCAGCAGCCAAGATCGGGGCGTAGCAGACCAAGAGACCCAGTACTTC. Its translation: CASSQDRGVADQETQYF.

The rearrangement links TRBV5-8 to TRBJ2-7, with D maybe TRBD1 (5 bases). This CDR3 is built from 15 residues. V lost 0 bases and J lost 2, with 12 bases in between. Per germline, CDR1 SGHTS and CDR2 YDEGEE. CDR3 in amino acids: CASSLVVGRAYEQYF. CDR3 DNA: TGTGCCAGCAGCTTGGTTGTTGGCAGGGCCTACGAGCAGTACTTC. Combining the CDR3 with reference TRBV5-8 and TRBJ2-7 gives the whole variable domain EAGVTQSPTHLIKTRGQQATLRCSPISGHTSVYWYQQALGLGLQFLLWYDEGEERNRGNFPPRFSGRQFPNYSSELNVNALELEDSALYLCASSLVVGRAYEQYFGPGTRLTVT.

This clone has only a few counts. The J gene is TRBJ2-7, the V gene TRBV6-6, with 7 bases matching TRBD2. Trimming at V came to 4 bases and at J to 0 bases, leaving 9 bases not matched to a gene. CDR1 MNHNY and CDR2 SVGAGI come from the germline V gene (reference sequence). This CDR3 is built from 16 residues. This CDR3 is CASSSAEGRGSYEQYF. CDR3 in DNA: TGTGCCAGCAGTTCCGCGGAAGGGAGGGGCTCCTACGAGCAGTACTTC.

This clone has more than one count but fewer than ten. The chain employs TRBV5-1 and TRBJ1-3; 7 bases match TRBD1. V was clipped by 4 bases and J by 0 bases; unmatched bases: 1. Germline loops: CDR1 SGHRS, CDR2 YFSETQ. This CDR3 is 14 amino acids long. CDR3 loop: CASSRQGSGNTIYF. As DNA, the CDR3 is TGCGCCAGCAGCCGACAGGGCTCTGGAAACACCATATATTTT.

CDR3 in amino acids: CASSLVPEGYTF. The CDR3 DNA reads as TGTGCCAGCAGCTTGGTCCCTGAGGGCTACACCTTC. The chain employs TRBV7-9 and TRBJ1-2; D call uncertain. The CDR3 sequence is 12 residues long. The germline CDR1 and CDR2 sequences are SEHNR and FQNEAQ (reference sequence). Trimming removed 3 bases from V and 8 bases from J, with 10 bases in between.

CDR3: CASRYRWGDEQFF. The CDR3 DNA follows: TGTGCCAGCAGGTACAGGTGGGGTGATGAGCAGTTCTTC. V gene TRBV27 combines with J gene TRBJ2-1, with D maybe TRBD1 (5 bases). The CDR3 length is 13 residues. Germline V gene lookup returns CDR1 MNHEY and CDR2 SMNVEV (reference sequence). Trimming left V 6 bases short and J 8 bases short, with 14 bases between.